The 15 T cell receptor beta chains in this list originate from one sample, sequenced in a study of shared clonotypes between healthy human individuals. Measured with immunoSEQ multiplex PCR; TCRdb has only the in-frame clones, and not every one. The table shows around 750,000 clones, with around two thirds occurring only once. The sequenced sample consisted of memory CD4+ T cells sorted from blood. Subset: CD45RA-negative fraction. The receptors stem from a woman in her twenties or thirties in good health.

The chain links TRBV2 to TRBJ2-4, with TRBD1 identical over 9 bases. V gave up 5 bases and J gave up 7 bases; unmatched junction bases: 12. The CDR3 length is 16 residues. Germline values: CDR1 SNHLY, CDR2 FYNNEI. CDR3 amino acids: CASSPRTGVSGNIQYF. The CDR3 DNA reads TGTGCCAGCAGTCCCAGGACAGGGGTGTCAGGGAACATTCAGTACTTC.

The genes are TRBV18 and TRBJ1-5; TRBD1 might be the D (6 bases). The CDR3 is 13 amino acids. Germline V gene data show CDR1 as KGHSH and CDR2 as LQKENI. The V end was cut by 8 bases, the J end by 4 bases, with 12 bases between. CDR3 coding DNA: TGTGCCAGCGCCGGGACACCGAATCAGCCCCAGCATTTT. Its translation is CASAGTPNQPQHF.

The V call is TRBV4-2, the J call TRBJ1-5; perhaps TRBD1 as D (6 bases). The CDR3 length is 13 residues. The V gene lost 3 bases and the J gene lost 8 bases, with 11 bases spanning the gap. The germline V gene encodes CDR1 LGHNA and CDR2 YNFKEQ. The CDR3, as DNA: TGTGCCAGCAGCCATGCACAGGGAGAGCCCCAGCATTTT. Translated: CASSHAQGEPQHF.

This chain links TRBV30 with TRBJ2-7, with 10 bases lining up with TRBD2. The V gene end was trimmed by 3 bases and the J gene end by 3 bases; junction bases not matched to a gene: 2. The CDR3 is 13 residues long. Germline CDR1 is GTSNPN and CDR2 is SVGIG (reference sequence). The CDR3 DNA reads TGTGCCTGGAGGACTAGCGGGCTCTACGAGCAGTACTTC. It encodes CAWRTSGLYEQYF.

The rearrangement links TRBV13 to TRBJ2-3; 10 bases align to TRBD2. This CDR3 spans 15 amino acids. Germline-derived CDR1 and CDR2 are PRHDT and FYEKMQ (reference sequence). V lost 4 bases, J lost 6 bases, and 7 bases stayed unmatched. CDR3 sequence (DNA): TGTGCCAGCAGCTCGTCTAGCGGGAGATCCGATACGCAGTATTTT. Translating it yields CASSSSSGRSDTQYF.

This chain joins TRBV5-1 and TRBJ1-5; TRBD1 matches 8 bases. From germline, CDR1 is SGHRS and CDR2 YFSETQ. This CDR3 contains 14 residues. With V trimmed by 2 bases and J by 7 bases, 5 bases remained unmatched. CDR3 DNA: TGCGCCAGCAGCTTACAGGGGGTCGGCCAGCCCCAGCATTTT. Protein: CASSLQGVGQPQHF.

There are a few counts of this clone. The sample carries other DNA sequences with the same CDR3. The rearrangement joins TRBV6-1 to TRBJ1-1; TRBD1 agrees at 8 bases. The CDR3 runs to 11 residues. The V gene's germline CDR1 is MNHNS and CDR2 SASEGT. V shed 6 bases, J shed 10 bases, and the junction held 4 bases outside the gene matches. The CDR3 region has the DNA TGTGCCAGCAGACGACAGGGGAGAGCTTTCTTT. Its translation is CASRRQGRAFF.

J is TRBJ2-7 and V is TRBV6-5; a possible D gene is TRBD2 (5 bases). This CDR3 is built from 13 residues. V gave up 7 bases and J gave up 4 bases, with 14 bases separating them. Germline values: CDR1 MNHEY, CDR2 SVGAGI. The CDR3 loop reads CASTHRGGYEQYF. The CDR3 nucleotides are TGTGCCAGCACCCACCGTGGAGGATACGAGCAGTACTTC.

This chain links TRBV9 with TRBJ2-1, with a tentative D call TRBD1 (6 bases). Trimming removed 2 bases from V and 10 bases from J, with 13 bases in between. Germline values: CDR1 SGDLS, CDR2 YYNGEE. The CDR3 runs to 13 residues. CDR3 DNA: TGTGCCAGCAGCGTCCAAACAGGGAAAGAGCAGTTCTTC. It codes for CASSVQTGKEQFF.

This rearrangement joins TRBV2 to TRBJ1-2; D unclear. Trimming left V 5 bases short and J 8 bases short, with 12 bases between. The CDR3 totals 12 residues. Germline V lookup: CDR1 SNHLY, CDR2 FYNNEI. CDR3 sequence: CASSSGLGGYTF. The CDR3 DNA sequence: TGTGCCAGCAGTTCGGGGTTAGGGGGCTACACCTTC.

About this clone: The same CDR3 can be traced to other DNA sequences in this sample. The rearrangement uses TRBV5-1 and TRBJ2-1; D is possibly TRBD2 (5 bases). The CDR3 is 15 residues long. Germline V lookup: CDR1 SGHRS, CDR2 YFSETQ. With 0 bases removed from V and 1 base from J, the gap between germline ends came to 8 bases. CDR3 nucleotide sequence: TGCGCCAGCAGCTTGGCCAGCGGATCCTACAATGAGCAGTTCTTC. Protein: CASSLASGSYNEQFF.

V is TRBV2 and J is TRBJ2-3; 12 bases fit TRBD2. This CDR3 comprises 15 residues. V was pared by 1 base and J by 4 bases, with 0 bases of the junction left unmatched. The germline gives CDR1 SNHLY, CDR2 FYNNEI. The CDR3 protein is CASSEGLAGADTQYF. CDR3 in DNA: TGTGCCAGCAGTGAAGGACTAGCGGGAGCAGATACGCAGTATTTT.

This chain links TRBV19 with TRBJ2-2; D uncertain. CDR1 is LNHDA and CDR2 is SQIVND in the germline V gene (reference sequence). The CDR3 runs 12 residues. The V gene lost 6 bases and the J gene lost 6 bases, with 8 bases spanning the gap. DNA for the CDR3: TGTGCCAGTAGACCATACTCCGGGGAGCTGTTTTTT. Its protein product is CASRPYSGELFF.

Here the CDR3 reads CASSPWGVGAGAHEQYF. The CDR3 nucleotides are TGTGCCAGCAGCCCATGGGGGGTGGGAGCAGGAGCCCACGAGCAGTACTTC. The chain joins TRBV28 to TRBJ2-7; a weak D match, TRBD2 (6 bases). The CDR3 contains 17 residues. Trimming shortened V by 6 bases and J by 5 bases, and 26 bases separated the two germline ends. The germline V gene has CDR1 MDHEN and CDR2 SYDVKM.

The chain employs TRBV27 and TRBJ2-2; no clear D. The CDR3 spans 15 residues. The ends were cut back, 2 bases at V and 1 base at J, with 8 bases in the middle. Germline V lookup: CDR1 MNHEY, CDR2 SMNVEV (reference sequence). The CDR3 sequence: CASSLTSVNTGELFF. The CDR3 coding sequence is TGTGCCAGCAGTTTAACTTCAGTGAACACCGGGGAGCTGTTTTTT.